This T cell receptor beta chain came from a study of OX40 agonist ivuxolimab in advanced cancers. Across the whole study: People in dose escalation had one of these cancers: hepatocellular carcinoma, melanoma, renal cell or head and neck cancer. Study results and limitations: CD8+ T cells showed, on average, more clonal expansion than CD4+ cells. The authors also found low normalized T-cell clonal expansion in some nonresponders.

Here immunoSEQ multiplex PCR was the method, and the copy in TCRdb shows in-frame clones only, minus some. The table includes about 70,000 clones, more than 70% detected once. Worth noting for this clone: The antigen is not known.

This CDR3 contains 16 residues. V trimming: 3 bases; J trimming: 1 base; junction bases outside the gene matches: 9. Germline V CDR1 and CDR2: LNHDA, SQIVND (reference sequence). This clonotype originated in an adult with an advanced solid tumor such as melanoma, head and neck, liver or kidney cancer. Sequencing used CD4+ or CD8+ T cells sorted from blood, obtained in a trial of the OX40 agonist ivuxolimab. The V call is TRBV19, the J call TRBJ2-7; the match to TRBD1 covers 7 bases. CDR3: CASSIGTGATSYEQYF. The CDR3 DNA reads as TGTGCCAGTAGTATTGGAACAGGGGCGACTTCCTACGAGCAGTACTTC.